The 5 T cell receptor beta chains listed next were all sequenced from one sample in a study of blood T cell repertoires in COVID-19. The table came from immunoSEQ multiplex PCR; TCRdb's copy has only in-frame clones and leaves some out. The table shows 250,000 to 300,000 clones, with around 89% occurring only once. The sequencing sample was made of peripheral blood. These receptors all come from a woman aged 55-70 years with COVID-19, enrolled during active disease.

The V gene is TRBV3-1 (or the pseudogene TRBV3-2), the J gene TRBJ2-7, with TRBD1 as a possible D gene (6 bases). This CDR3 has 14 amino acids. Germline V gives CDR1 LGHDT, CDR2 YNNKEL (reference sequence). Trimming cost V 1 base and J 0 bases, with 7 bases left between them. For the CDR3, the DNA is TGTGCCAGCAGCCAAGCCAGGGGCTCCTACGAGCAGTACTTC. It encodes CASSQARGSYEQYF.

The CDR3 DNA follows: TGTGCCAGTAGTACCCGACGGACTGCAACTAATGAAAAACTGTTTTTT. Translating it yields CASSTRRTATNEKLFF. The chain carries TRBV19 and TRBJ1-4; D not resolved. Germline CDR1 and CDR2: LNHDA and SQIVND (reference sequence). There are 16 residues in the CDR3. Trimming stripped 4 bases from V and 0 bases from J, with 12 bases between. The variable domain in full, with the rest retrieved from reference TRBV19 and TRBJ1-4, is DGGITQSPKYLFRKEGQNVTLSCEQNLNHDAMYWYRQDPGQGLRLIYYSQIVNDFQKGDIAEGYSVSREKKESFPLTVTSAQKNPTAFYLCASSTRRTATNEKLFFGSGTQLSVL.

V usage is TRBV6-2 or TRBV6-3 and J usage is TRBJ1-5, with a possible D match to TRBD1 (6 bases). Germline V gene data show CDR1 as MNHEY and CDR2 as SVGEGT. V dropped 0 bases and J dropped 10 bases, with 13 bases sitting between them. The CDR3 runs to 14 residues. CDR3 sequence (DNA): TGTGCCAGCAGTTACTCGGGGGCCCCCCAACCCCAGCATTTT. It codes for CASSYSGAPQPQHF.

The V call is TRBV28, the J call TRBJ2-5; no definite D call. CDR1 is MDHEN, CDR2 SYDVKM, per germline. V was shortened by 4 bases and J by 0 bases, with 6 bases between the two germline ends. This CDR3 has 13 residues. The CDR3 here is CASSYQYQETQYF. The CDR3, as DNA: TGTGCCAGCAGTTACCAGTACCAAGAGACCCAGTACTTC. Full variable domain (outside the CDR3, taken from reference TRBV28 and TRBJ2-5): DVKVTQSSRYLVKRTGEKVFLECVQDMDHENMFWYRQDPGLGLRLIYFSYDVKMKEKGDIPEGYSVSREKKERFSLILESASTNQTSMYLCASSYQYQETQYFGPGTRLLVL.

The table lists this clone with a count of one. The rearrangement links TRBV4-3 to TRBJ2-7; D gene unclear. Trimming cost V 1 base and J 1 base, with 17 bases left between them. In germline, CDR1 is LGHNA, CDR2 YSLEER. This CDR3 is 17 amino acids long. CDR3 in amino acids: CASSQVFTNEFSYEQYF. For the CDR3, the DNA is TGCGCCAGCAGCCAAGTTTTTACAAATGAATTTTCCTACGAGCAGTACTTC.